Below are 22 T cell receptor beta chains sequenced from a single sample in a study of OX40 agonist ivuxolimab in advanced cancers. Sequencing was performed with immunoSEQ multiplex PCR; in TCRdb, only in-frame clones are kept and a portion is missing. The table lists tens of thousands of clones, about 90% of them singletons. Sequences were derived from CD4+ or CD8+ T cells sorted from blood, sampled in a trial of the OX40 agonist ivuxolimab. The receptor set was obtained from an adult with an advanced solid tumor such as melanoma, head and neck, liver or kidney cancer.

On this clone itself: The same CDR3 can be traced to other DNA sequences in this sample. V and J are TRBV11-2 and TRBJ2-7, with TRBD1 identical over 7 bases. This CDR3 is 12 amino acids long. CDR1 is SGHAT, CDR2 FQNNGV, per germline. V lost 5 bases to trimming and J lost 3 bases; unmatched junction nucleotides: 1. In DNA, the CDR3 is TGTGCCAGCAGCCCAGGGGGCTACGAGCAGTACTTC. As protein: CASSPGGYEQYF.

V is TRBV5-1 and J is TRBJ2-3; 11 bases align to TRBD2. The CDR3 spans 15 residues. J lost 4 bases, V lost 6 bases, and 7 bases had no gene match. The V gene's germline CDR1 is SGHRS and CDR2 YFSETQ. The CDR3 loop is CASTRLAGGADTQYF. The CDR3 DNA follows: TGCGCCAGCACCCGATTAGCGGGAGGGGCAGATACGCAGTATTTT.

The J gene is TRBJ2-4, the V gene TRBV28; 13 positions match TRBD2. V shed 5 bases and J 0 bases; nucleotides not matched to a gene: 4. In germline, CDR1 is MDHEN, CDR2 SYDVKM. The CDR3 is made up of 17 amino acids. This chain's CDR3 is CASSQLAGGGAKNIQYF. In DNA form, the CDR3 reads TGTGCCAGCAGTCAACTAGCGGGAGGGGGAGCCAAAAACATTCAGTACTTC.

The chain couples TRBV5-8 to TRBJ2-3; no clear D. This CDR3 contains 12 residues. Trimming took 3 bases from V and 9 from J, leaving 11 bases between them. The germline V gene encodes CDR1 SGHTS and CDR2 YDEGEE. For the CDR3, the DNA is TGTGCCAGCAGCTCCCCGGGCCGAACGCAGTATTTT. Translation gives CASSSPGRTQYF.

The V and J genes are TRBV13 and TRBJ2-3, with TRBD2 matching 7 bases. CDR3 size: 16 residues. The germline CDR1 and CDR2 sequences are PRHDT and FYEKMQ (reference sequence). V dropped 7 bases and J dropped 0; count of bases not matched to a gene: 10. The CDR3 region is CASTPRGSGSTDTQYF. For the CDR3, the DNA is TGTGCCAGCACGCCCCGGGGTAGCGGGAGCACAGATACGCAGTATTTT.

The chain employs TRBV21-1 and TRBJ2-7; TRBD1 is taken as the D call from the table, unchecked against the DNA. TRBV21-1 is labeled a pseudogene. The length of the CDR3 is 14 residues. The CDR3 DNA reads TGTGCCAGCAGCACTAGGACAGGGATGGGGGAGCAGTACTTC. Translation gives CASSTRTGMGEQYF.

The chain combines TRBV20-1 with TRBJ2-1; D uncertain. The CDR3 runs 11 residues. Trimming cost V 7 bases and J 5 bases, with 9 bases left between them. Germline CDR1 and CDR2: DFQATT and SNEGSKA (reference sequence). The CDR3 region is CSGEENNEQFF. The CDR3 DNA reads as TGCAGTGGGGAAGAAAACAATGAGCAGTTCTTC.

This chain links TRBV28 with TRBJ2-1, with 15 positions matching TRBD2. CDR1 and CDR2 (germline): MDHEN, SYDVKM. Losses at the gene ends were 4 bases for V and 8 bases for J; bases not matched to a gene: 9. This CDR3 spans 17 amino acids. The CDR3: CASSSKPGLAGGDEQFF. The CDR3 DNA reads as TGTGCCAGCAGTTCCAAACCGGGACTAGCGGGAGGAGATGAGCAGTTCTTC.

V gene TRBV29-1 combines with J gene TRBJ2-7; D might be TRBD2 (6 bases). Trimming left V 6 bases short and J 0 bases short, with 15 bases between. Germline assignment: CDR1 SQVTM and CDR2 ANQGSEA. This CDR3 is built from 14 residues. The CDR3 reads CSVDDTGSSYEQYF. The CDR3 DNA reads as TGCAGCGTGGACGATACCGGGAGCTCCTACGAGCAGTACTTC.

The chain combines TRBV4-1 with TRBJ2-6; 7 nucleotides line up with TRBD2. The length of the CDR3 is 17 residues. V lost 1 base to trimming and J lost 0 bases; unmatched junction nucleotides: 3. CDR1 is MGHRA and CDR2 is YSYEKL in the germline V gene. CDR3 residues: CASSQGSGGSGANVLTF. Written as DNA, the CDR3 is TGCGCCAGCAGCCAAGGGTCGGGGGGCTCTGGGGCCAACGTCCTGACTTTC.

This rearrangement joins TRBV5-3 to TRBJ2-7; D not resolved. TRBV5-3 is annotated as an ORF whose role is uncertain. The CDR3 has 15 amino acids. The V end lost 0 bases, the J end lost 2 bases, and 12 bases lay between the germline ends. Here the CDR3 DNA reads TGTGCCAGAAGCTTGGAGGCTAGAAGGGCCTACGAGCAGTACTTC. It specifies CARSLEARRAYEQYF.

The chain has TRBV5-1 and TRBJ1-5; no definite D call. The CDR3 covers 12 residues. Germline V lookup: CDR1 SGHRS, CDR2 YFSETQ. The V end lost 2 bases, the J end lost 9 bases, and 9 bases lay between the germline ends. DNA for the CDR3: TGCGCCAGCAGCTTAGATGGTCGGCCCCAGCATTTT. Its translation is CASSLDGRPQHF.

The rearrangement uses TRBV4-2 and TRBJ2-4, with D possibly being TRBD1 or TRBD2 (5 bases each). Trimming removed 0 bases at V and 6 bases at J, with 9 bases between. This CDR3 contains 14 residues. Germline V gene data show CDR1 as LGHNA and CDR2 as YNFKEQ. Here the CDR3 reads CASSQDHGTNIQYF. In nucleotides, the CDR3 is TGTGCCAGCAGCCAAGATCATGGGACAAACATTCAGTACTTC.

Only a few counts were recorded for this clone. This chain joins TRBV19 and TRBJ2-4, with TRBD2 identical over 8 bases. CDR1 and CDR2 from the germline V gene are LNHDA and SQIVND (reference sequence). V lost 6 bases and J lost 2; bases outside the gene matches: 9. This CDR3 region has 16 residues. CDR3 in amino acids: CASSNAGGGTKNIQYF. The CDR3 nucleotides read TGTGCCAGTAGCAATGCGGGAGGTGGGACCAAAAACATTCAGTACTTC.

The CDR3 DNA reads as TGTGCCAGCAGCCAAACTGAGGGACTAGCGGGAGCCTCTGAGCAGTTCTTC. Protein: CASSQTEGLAGASEQFF. V is TRBV14 and J is TRBJ2-1; TRBD2 matches at 14 bases. Looked up from germline, CDR1 is SGHDN and CDR2 is FVKESK. The V segment lost 2 bases and the J segment 9 bases; nucleotides outside the gene matches: 9. This CDR3 contains 17 residues. The full variable domain, rest sourced from reference TRBV14 and TRBJ2-1, is EAGVTQFPSHSVIEKGQTVTLRCDPISGHDNLYWYRRVMGKEIKFLLHFVKESKQDESGMPNNRFLAERTGGTYSTLKVQPAELEDSGVYFCASSQTEGLAGASEQFFGPGTRLTVL.

This chain connects TRBV28 to TRBJ2-5; 8 positions agree with TRBD2. This CDR3 spans 15 amino acids. V lost 6 bases to trimming and J lost 5 bases; unmatched junction nucleotides: 11. The germline gives CDR1 MDHEN, CDR2 SYDVKM. The CDR3 region is CASSRMTSDKETQYF. In DNA, the CDR3 is TGTGCCAGCAGCCGGATGACTAGCGACAAGGAGACCCAGTACTTC.

J is TRBJ2-1 and V is TRBV29-1, with D possibly TRBD2 on 6 matching bases. Trimming removed 5 bases from V and 0 bases from J, with 14 bases in between. This CDR3 region has 15 residues. Germline V gene data show CDR1 as SQVTM and CDR2 as ANQGSEA. Here the CDR3 reads CSVRREASSYNEQFF. The CDR3 nucleotides read TGCAGCGTTCGCAGGGAGGCGAGCTCCTACAATGAGCAGTTCTTC.

Concerning this clone itself: The sample holds other DNA sequences that translate to the same CDR3. The CDR3 DNA sequence: TGTGCCAGCAGTTTAGCGGGACAGGGGTATGGCTACACCTTC. Protein: CASSLAGQGYGYTF. This chain connects TRBV28 to TRBJ1-2, with 10 bases matching TRBD1. V shed 2 bases and J 5 bases; nucleotides not matched to a gene: 2. This CDR3 has 14 amino acids. CDR1 is MDHEN and CDR2 is SYDVKM in the germline V gene.

The genes are TRBV7-6 and TRBJ2-6; D is uncertain. Trimming stripped 1 base from V and 0 bases from J, with 7 bases between. Germline CDR1 SGHVS, CDR2 FNYEAQ. The CDR3 has 16 residues. The CDR3: CASSLGGFSGANVLTF. For the CDR3, the DNA is TGTGCCAGCAGCTTAGGCGGATTCTCTGGGGCCAACGTCCTGACTTTC. Complete variable domain (other parts from reference TRBV7-6 and TRBJ2-6): GAGVSQSPRYKVTKRGQDVALRCDPISGHVSLYWYRQALGQGPEFLTYFNYEAQQDKSGLPNDRFSAERPEGSISTLTIQRTEQRDSAMYRCASSLGGFSGANVLTFGAGSRLTVL.

The rearrangement links TRBV27 to TRBJ2-7; 7 bases are shared with TRBD2. The germline gives CDR1 MNHEY, CDR2 SMNVEV (reference sequence). Trimming at V came to 2 bases and at J to 6 bases, leaving 7 bases not matched to a gene. The CDR3 contains 14 residues. CDR3 DNA: TGTGCCAGCAGTTTAAGGGGCGGGAGCTCCGAGCAGTACTTC. Its translation is CASSLRGGSSEQYF.

The rearrangement uses TRBV19 and TRBJ1-1; D remains ambiguous. V lost 7 bases to trimming and J lost 5 bases, with 20 bases between them. The V gene's germline CDR1 is LNHDA and CDR2 SQIVND (reference sequence). This CDR3 comprises 15 residues. This CDR3 is CASTPPGVRETEAFF. DNA of the CDR3: TGTGCCAGTACCCCGCCGGGAGTAAGGGAAACTGAAGCTTTCTTT. The complete variable domain, with remaining parts taken from reference TRBV19 and TRBJ1-1, reads DGGITQSPKYLFRKEGQNVTLSCEQNLNHDAMYWYRQDPGQGLRLIYYSQIVNDFQKGDIAEGYSVSREKKESFPLTVTSAQKNPTAFYLCASTPPGVRETEAFFGQGTRLTVV.

This clone turned up a few times. The chain carries TRBV5-1 and TRBJ2-3, with D perhaps being TRBD1 or TRBD2 (5 bases each). The germline V gene has CDR1 SGHRS and CDR2 YFSETQ. V lost 0 bases to trimming and J lost 6 bases, with 8 bases between them. There are 13 residues in the CDR3. The CDR3 loop is CASSLAGADTQYF. The DNA for the CDR3 is TGCGCCAGCAGCTTGGCCGGGGCGGATACGCAGTATTTT.